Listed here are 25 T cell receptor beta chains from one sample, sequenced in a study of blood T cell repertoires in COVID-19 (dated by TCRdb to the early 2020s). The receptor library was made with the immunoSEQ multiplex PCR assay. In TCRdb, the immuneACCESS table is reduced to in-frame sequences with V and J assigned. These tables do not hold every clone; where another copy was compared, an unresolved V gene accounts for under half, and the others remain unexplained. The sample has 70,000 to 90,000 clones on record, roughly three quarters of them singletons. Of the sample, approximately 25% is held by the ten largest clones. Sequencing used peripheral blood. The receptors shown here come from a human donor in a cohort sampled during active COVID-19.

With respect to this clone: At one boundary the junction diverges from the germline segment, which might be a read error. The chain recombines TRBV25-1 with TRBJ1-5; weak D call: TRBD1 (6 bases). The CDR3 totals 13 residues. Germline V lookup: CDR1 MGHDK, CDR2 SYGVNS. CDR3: CASSELQDSPRHF. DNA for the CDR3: TGTGCCAGCAGTGAATTACAGGACAGTCCCCGGCATTTT.

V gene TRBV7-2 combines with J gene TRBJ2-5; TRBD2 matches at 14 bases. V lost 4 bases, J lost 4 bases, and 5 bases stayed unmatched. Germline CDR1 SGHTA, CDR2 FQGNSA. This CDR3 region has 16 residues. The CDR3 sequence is CASSSIGTSGRETQYF. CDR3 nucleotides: TGTGCCAGCAGCTCAATCGGGACTAGCGGGAGAGAGACCCAGTACTTC.

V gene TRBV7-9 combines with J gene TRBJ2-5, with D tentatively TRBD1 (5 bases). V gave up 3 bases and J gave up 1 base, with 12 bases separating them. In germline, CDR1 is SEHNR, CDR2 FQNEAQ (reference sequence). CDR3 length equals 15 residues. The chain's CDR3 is CASSLNRSFQETQYF. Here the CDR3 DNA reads TGTGCCAGCAGCTTGAACAGGAGCTTCCAAGAGACCCAGTACTTC.

CDR3 in DNA: TGTGCCAGCAGTTCGGACAGGGGGCTGCATACGCAGTATTTT. Translating it yields CASSSDRGLHTQYF. The genes are TRBV6-6 and TRBJ2-3; TRBD1 aligns across 11 bases. Germline trimming cut 4 bases from V and 7 bases from J; bases unmatched to any gene: 4. Germline CDR1 MNHNY, CDR2 SVGAGI (reference sequence). CDR3 length: 14 amino acids.

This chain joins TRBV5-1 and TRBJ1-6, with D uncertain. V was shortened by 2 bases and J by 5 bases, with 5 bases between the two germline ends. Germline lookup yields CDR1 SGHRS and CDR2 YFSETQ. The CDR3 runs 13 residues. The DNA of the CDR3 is TGCGCCAGCAGCTTTGCAGATAATTCACCCCTCCACTTT. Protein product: CASSFADNSPLHF.

This chain's CDR3 is CASSSGRQGNTGELFF. The CDR3 DNA follows: TGTGCCAGCAGCTCGGGGAGACAGGGTAACACCGGGGAGCTGTTTTTT. This chain links TRBV7-3 with TRBJ2-2; 7 bases are shared with TRBD1. Germline CDR1 is SGHTA and CDR2 is FQGTGA. The CDR3 is 16 residues long. V shed 4 bases and J 2 bases; nucleotides not matched to a gene: 7. Full variable domain (rest looked up from reference TRBV7-3 and TRBJ2-2): GAGVSQTPSNKVTEKGKYVELRCDPISGHTALYWYRQSLGQGPEFLIYFQGTGAADDSGLPNDRFFAVRPEGSVSTLKIQRTERGDSAVYLCASSSGRQGNTGELFFGEGSRLTVL.

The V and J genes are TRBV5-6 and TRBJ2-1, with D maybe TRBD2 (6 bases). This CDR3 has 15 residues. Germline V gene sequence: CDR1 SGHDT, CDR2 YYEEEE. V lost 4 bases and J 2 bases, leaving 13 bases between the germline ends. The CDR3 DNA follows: TGTGCCAGCAGCCCACCGGGAGTTGCCTACAATGAGCAGTTCTTC. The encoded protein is CASSPPGVAYNEQFF.

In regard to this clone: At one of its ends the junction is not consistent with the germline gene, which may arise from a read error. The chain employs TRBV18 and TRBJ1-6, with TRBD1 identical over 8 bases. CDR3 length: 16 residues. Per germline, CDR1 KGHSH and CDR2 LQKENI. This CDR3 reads CASSRVSGGYDSPLHF. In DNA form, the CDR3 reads TGTGCCAGCTCCCGCGTGTCAGGGGGCTATGATTCACCCCTCCACTTT.

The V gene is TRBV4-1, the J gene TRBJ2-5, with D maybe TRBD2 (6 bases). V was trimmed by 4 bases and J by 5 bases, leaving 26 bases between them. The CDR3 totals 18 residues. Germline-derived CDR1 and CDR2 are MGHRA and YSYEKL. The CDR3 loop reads CASSLSPMAGNKVETQYF. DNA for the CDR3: TGCGCCAGCAGCCTATCCCCCATGGCGGGAAATAAAGTGGAGACCCAGTACTTC.

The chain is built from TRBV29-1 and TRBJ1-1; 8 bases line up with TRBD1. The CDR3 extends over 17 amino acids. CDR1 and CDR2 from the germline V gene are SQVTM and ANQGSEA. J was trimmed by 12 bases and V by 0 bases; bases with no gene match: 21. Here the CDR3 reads CSVEDGASQGASFLSFF. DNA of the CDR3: TGCAGCGTTGAAGATGGGGCCTCCCAGGGGGCGAGCTTCTTGTCTTTCTTT.

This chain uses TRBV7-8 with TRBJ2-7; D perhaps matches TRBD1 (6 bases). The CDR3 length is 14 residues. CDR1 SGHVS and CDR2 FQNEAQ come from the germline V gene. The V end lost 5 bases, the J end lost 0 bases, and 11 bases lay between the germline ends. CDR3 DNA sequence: TGTGCCAGCAGCCCGTGGACAGCCTCCTACGAGCAGTACTTC. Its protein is CASSPWTASYEQYF.

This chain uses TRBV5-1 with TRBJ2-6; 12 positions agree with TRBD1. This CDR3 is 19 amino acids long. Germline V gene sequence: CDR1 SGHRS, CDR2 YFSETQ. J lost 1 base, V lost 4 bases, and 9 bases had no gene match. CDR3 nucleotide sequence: TGCGCCAGCAGCGGGCCCGGGACAGGGGGCGATTCTGGGGCCAACGTCCTGACTTTC. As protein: CASSGPGTGGDSGANVLTF.

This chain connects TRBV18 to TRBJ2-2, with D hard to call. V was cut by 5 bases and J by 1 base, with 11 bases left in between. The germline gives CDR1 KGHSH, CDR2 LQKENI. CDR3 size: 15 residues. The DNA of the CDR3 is TGTGCCAGCTCATCGGTCGCGGAGAACACCGGGGAGCTGTTTTTT. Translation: CASSSVAENTGELFF. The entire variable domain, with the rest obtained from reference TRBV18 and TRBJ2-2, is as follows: NAGVMQNPRHLVRRRGQEARLRCSPMKGHSHVYWYRQLPEEGLKFMVYLQKENIIDESGMPKERFSAEFPKEGPSILRIQQVVRGDSAAYFCASSSVAENTGELFFGEGSRLTVL.

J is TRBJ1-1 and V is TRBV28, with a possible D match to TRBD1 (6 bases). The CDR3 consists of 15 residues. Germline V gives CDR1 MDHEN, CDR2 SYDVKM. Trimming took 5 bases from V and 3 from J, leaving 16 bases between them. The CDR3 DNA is TGTGCCAGCAGTGGAGGTAGGGGGGGGTACACTGAAGCTTTCTTT. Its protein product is CASSGGRGGYTEAFF.

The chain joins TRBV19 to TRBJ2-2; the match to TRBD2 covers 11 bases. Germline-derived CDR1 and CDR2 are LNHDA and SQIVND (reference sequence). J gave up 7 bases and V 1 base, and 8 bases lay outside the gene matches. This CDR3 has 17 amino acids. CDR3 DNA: TGTGCCAGTAGTATAGGGTTAGCGGGAGGGCTCCTCGGGGAGCTGTTTTTT. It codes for CASSIGLAGGLLGELFF.

CDR3 coding DNA: TGCGCCAGCAGCTTGGACGACTCTCGAGGGTTGGGCTACACCTTC. The encoded protein is CASSLDDSRGLGYTF. V gene TRBV5-1 combines with J gene TRBJ1-2, with no clear D. CDR3 length: 15 residues. Trimming shortened V by 0 bases and J by 8 bases, and 17 bases separated the two germline ends. CDR1 is SGHRS, CDR2 YFSETQ, per germline.

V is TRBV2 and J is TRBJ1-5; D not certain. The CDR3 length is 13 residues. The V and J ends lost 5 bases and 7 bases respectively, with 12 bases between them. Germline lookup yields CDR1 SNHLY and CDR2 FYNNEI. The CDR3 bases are TGTGCCAGCAGTAAGGAGGTTAACCAGCCCCAGCATTTT. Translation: CASSKEVNQPQHF.

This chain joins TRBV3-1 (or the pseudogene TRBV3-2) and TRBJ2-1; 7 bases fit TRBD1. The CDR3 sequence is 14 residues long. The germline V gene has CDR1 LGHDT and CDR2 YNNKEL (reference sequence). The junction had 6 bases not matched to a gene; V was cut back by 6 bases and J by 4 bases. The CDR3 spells CASSQTRGYNEQFF. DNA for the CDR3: TGTGCCAGCAGTCAGACCAGGGGGTACAATGAGCAGTTCTTC.

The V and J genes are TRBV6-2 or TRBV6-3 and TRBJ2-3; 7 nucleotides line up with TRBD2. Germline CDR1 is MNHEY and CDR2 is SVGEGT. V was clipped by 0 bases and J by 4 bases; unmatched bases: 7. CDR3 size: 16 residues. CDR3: CASSYSGGSGADTQYF. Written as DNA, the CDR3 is TGTGCCAGCAGTTACTCGGGGGGGTCTGGCGCAGATACGCAGTATTTT.

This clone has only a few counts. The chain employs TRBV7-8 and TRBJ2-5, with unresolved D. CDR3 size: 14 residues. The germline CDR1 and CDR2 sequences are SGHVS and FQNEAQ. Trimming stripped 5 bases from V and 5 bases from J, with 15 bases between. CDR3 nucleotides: TGTGCCAGCAGCCCTTTTGGGTCCGGGGAGACCCAGTACTTC. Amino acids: CASSPFGSGETQYF.

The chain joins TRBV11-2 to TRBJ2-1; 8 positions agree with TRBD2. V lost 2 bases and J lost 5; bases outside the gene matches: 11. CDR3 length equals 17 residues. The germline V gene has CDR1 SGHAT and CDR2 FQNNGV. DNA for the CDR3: TGTGCCAGCAGCTTAAGTTTGGGAGTAGCGGGAAACAATGAGCAGTTCTTC. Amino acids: CASSLSLGVAGNNEQFF.

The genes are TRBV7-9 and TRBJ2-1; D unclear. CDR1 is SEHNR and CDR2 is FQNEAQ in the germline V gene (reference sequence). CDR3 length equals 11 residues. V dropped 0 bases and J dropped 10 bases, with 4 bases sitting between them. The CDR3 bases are TGTGCCAGCAGCTTAGCGGGCGAGCAGTTCTTC. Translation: CASSLAGEQFF.

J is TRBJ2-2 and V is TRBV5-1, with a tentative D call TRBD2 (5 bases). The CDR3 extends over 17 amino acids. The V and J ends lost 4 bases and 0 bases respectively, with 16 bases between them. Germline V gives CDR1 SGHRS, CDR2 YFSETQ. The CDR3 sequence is CASSREPDSSNTGELFF. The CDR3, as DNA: TGCGCCAGCAGCAGAGAACCGGACTCTTCGAACACCGGGGAGCTGTTTTTT.

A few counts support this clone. In DNA form, the CDR3 reads TGCAGTGCTAGTTATAGCGGGAAGTACAATGAGCAGTTCTTC. As protein: CSASYSGKYNEQFF. This chain connects TRBV20-1 to TRBJ2-1, with TRBD2 identical over 8 bases. J was trimmed by 4 bases and V by 3 bases; bases with no gene match: 5. CDR1 is DFQATT and CDR2 is SNEGSKA in the germline V gene (reference sequence). The CDR3 loop spans 14 amino acids.

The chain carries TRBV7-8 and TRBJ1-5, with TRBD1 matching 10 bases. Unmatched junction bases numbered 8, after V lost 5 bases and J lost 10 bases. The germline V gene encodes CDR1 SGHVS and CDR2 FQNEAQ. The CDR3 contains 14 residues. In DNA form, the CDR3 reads TGTGCCAGCAGCCCCGGGACAGGGGCTCTTCCCCAGCATTTT. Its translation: CASSPGTGALPQHF.